This TCR beta chain was recovered during a study of graft-versus-host responses after intestinal transplantation. Background on the study: All recipients got anti-thymocyte globulin induction, then tacrolimus and steroids for approximately three years.

Profiling relied on immunoSEQ multiplex PCR, and the TCRdb table lists in-frame clones only, not all of them. Of about 110,000 clones listed, approximately 88% are singletons. With respect to this clone: The antigen remains undetermined.

Germline lookup yields CDR1 SGDLS and CDR2 YYNGEE. This CDR3 has 16 residues. V shed 1 base and J 5 bases; nucleotides not matched to a gene: 9. The source material was unstimulated CD4+ T cells sorted from spleen or lymph node cells, sampled before transplant. The chain couples TRBV9 to TRBJ2-5; 9 bases fit TRBD2. The receptor comes from a human donor who was the organ donor for an intestinal transplant. CDR3 bases: TGTGCCAGCAGCGTAAGGCAGGCGGGAGGGCCGGAGACCCAGTACTTC. Amino acids: CASSVRQAGGPETQYF.